Detailed here is one T cell receptor (beta chain). The entry originates in a study of blood T cell repertoires in COVID-19. Study summary: Whether acute or convalescent, the COVID-19 samples came from the United States, Italy and Spain. T cells, B-cell-depleted T cells, or PBMCs provided the cDNA or gDNA that served as material.

Deletions cut 0 bases from V and 3 bases from J, with 7 bases between. Germline CDR1 and CDR2: SGHRS and YFSETQ. The length of the CDR3 is 13 residues. Per the original data handling: Nucleated cell counts were estimated from reference gene primer amplification. TCRdb's copy holds only in-frame clones and misses some; the assay was immunoSEQ multiplex PCR. The DNA gave D and trimming, while V, J and clone size come from that table. Among more than 90,000 clones, over 70% were seen once, and the ten largest hold 0.83%. Sequenced material: peripheral blood. The receptor's source is a woman between 70 and 85 years old with acute or convalescent COVID-19. The V call is TRBV5-1, the J call TRBJ2-7; D unresolved. The CDR3 protein is CASSLASVYEQYF. DNA of the CDR3: TGCGCCAGCAGCTTGGCCTCAGTCTACGAGCAGTACTTC.